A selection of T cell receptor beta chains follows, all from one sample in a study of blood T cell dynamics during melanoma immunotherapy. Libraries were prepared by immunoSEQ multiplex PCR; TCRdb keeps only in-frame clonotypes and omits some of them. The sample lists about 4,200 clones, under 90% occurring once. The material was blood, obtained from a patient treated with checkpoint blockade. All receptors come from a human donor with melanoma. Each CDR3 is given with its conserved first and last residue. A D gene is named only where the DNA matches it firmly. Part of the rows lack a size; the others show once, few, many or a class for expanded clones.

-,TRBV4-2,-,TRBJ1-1,TGTGCCAGCAGCCTGGGGGGCCCGCTAGAGAACACTGAAGCTTTCTTT,CASSLGGPLENTEAFF
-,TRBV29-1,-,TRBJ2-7,TGCAGCGTTGAAGGGACGGCCTCCTACGAGCAGTACTTC,CSVEGTASYEQYF
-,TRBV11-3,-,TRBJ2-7,TGTGCCAGCAGCAAAGGTGGGGAGTCCTACGAGCAGTACTTC,CASSKGGESYEQYF
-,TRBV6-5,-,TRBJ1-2,TGTGCCAGCAGTTACTCGGGGGGGACGCATGGCTACACCTTC,CASSYSGGTHGYTF
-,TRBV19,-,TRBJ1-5,TGTGCCAGTAGTATACCCCGGATGAATCAGCCCCAGCATTTT,CASSIPRMNQPQHF
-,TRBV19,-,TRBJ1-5,TGTGCCAGTAGTATAGCCGCGGGGTTCGGGGATCAGCCCCAGCATTTT,CASSIAAGFGDQPQHF
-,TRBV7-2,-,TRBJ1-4,TGTGCCAGCAGCTCCCCGCCGTTGGGAAAATTGTTTTTT,CASSSPPLGKLFF
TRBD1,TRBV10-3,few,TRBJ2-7,TGTGCCATCAGTATACAGGGGGTAGGGCAGTACTTC,CAISIQGVGQYF
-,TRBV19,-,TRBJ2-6,TGTGCTTCCCAGGGGACTAACTCTGGGGCCAACGTCCTGACTTTC,CASQGTNSGANVLTF
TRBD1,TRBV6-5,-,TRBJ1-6,TGTGCCAGCAGCCTCCGGGACAGATATAATTCACCCCTCCACTTT,CASSLRDRYNSPLHF
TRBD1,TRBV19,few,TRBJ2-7,TGTGCCAGTAGTGCTCCCGGGACAGGGACCTACGAGCAGTACTTC,CASSAPGTGTYEQYF
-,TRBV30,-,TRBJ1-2,TGTGCCTGGAGTGTGATGGGCGCTAACTATGGCTACACCTTC,CAWSVMGANYGYTF
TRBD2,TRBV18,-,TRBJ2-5,TGTGCCAGCTCACCAAATCGGAGGCAGGGAGGGGCCTGGGAGCAGTACTTC,CASSPNRRQGGAWEQYF
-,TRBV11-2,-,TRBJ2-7,TGTGCCAGCAGCTTACTGGAGGGGGACTACGAGCAGTACTTC,CASSLLEGDYEQYF
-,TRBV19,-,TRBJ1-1,TGTGCCAGTAAGGACATGAACACTGAAGCTTTCTTT,CASKDMNTEAFF
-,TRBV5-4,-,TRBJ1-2,TGTGCCAGCAGCTCCCGACAGCTCTATGGCTACACCTTC,CASSSRQLYGYTF
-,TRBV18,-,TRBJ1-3,TGTGCCAGCTCACCAGGAGGGTTTGGAAACACCATATATTTT,CASSPGGFGNTIYF
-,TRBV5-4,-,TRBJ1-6,TGTGCCAGCAGCCTTACCGGCAACTACAATAATTCACCCCTCCACTTT,CASSLTGNYNNSPLHF
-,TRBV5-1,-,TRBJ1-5,TGCGCCAGCAGCTTGGGGTCCGGGCAGAATCAGCCCCAGCATTTT,CASSLGSGQNQPQHF
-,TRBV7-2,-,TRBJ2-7,TGTGCCAGCATCCCGGGGGGCCACGGCGGCGAGCAGTACTTC,CASIPGGHGGEQYF
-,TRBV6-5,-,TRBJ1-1,TGTGCCAGCAGTACCCGCGGGGAGGGCACTGAAGCTTTCTTT,CASSTRGEGTEAFF
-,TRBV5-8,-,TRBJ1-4,TGTGCCAGCAGCCCAGCAGTGATACATGAAAAACTGTTTTTT,CASSPAVIHEKLFF
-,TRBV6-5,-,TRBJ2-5,TGTGCCAGCAGACTACTCGCCCAAGAGACCCAGTACTTC,CASRLLAQETQYF
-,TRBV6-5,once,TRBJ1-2,TGTGCCAGCAGTGGGGGTGGGGAGGGGAGCTATGGCTACACCTTC,CASSGGGEGSYGYTF
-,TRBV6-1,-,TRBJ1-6,TGTGCCAGCACCACCACCCAAAATTCACCCCTCCACTTT,CASTTTQNSPLHF
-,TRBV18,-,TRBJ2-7,TGTGCCAGCTCACCACGGCAGGTAACTAGCCGGATTTACGAGCAGTACTTC,CASSPRQVTSRIYEQYF
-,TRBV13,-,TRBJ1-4,TGTGCCAGCAGCTTAGGGGGACCCTCTACAGCTAATGAAAAACTGTTTTTT,CASSLGGPSTANEKLFF
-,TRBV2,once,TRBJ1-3,TGTGCCAGCAGTGAGTTGGAGGGAACCTCTGGAAACACCATATATTTT,CASSELEGTSGNTIYF
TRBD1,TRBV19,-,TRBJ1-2,TGTGCCAGTACCGAAAGAGGTCAGGGGGCCTCCTATGGCTACACCTTC,CASTERGQGASYGYTF
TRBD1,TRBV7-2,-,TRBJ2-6,TGTGCCAGCAGCCAAGGGGGCGCCGGGGCCAACGTCCTGACTTTC,CASSQGGAGANVLTF
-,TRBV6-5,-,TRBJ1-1,TGTGCCAGCAGTTACTCAGGACAAGTGAACACTGAAGCTTTCTTT,CASSYSGQVNTEAFF
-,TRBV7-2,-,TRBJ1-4,TGTGCCAGCAGCCGCGGGATTCAGAATGAAAAACTGTTTTTT,CASSRGIQNEKLFF
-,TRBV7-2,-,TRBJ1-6,TGTGCCAGCAGCCCGGGAACTAATTCACCCCTCCACTTT,CASSPGTNSPLHF
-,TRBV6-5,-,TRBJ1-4,TGTGCCAGCAGTTACTCTTCGGCAACTAATGAAAAACTGTTTTTT,CASSYSSATNEKLFF
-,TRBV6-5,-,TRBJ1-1,TGTGCCAGCAGTTACGCGGCGGGGTGGTGGACTGAAGCTTTCTTT,CASSYAAGWWTEAFF
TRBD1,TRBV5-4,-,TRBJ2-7,TGTGCCAGCAGCCTCGGACAGGACTACGAGCAGTACTTC,CASSLGQDYEQYF
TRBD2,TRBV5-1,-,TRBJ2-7,TGCGCCAGCAGCTTGGGGGGCGGGAGGCCCGAGCAGTACTTC,CASSLGGGRPEQYF
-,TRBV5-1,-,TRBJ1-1,TGCGCCAGCAGCTTGGTGGTGGGGCGGGACACTGAAGCTTTCTTT,CASSLVVGRDTEAFF
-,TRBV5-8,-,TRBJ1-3,TGTGCCAGCAGCCGGGGCGGGACACTAACCAGAAACACCATATATTTT,CASSRGGTLTRNTIYF
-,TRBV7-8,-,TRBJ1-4,TGTGCCAGCAGCTTAGGGGTATCTAATGAAAAACTGTTTTTT,CASSLGVSNEKLFF
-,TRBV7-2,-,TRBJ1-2,TGTGCCAGCAGCCCTCCCCAGGGTGGCTACACCTTC,CASSPPQGGYTF
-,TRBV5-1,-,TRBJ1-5,TGCGCCAGCAGCCCGGATGTGGGGGAATATCAGCCCCAGCATTTT,CASSPDVGEYQPQHF
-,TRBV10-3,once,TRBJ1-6,TGTGCCATCAGCTCTGTAGGGGGGGACGCTTCACCCCTCCACTTT,CAISSVGGDASPLHF
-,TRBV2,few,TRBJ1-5,TGTGCCAGCAGTCCGACGGCCGGTGATCAGCCCCAGCATTTT,CASSPTAGDQPQHF
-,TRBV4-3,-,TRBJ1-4,TGCGCCAGCAGCCCCATGTTTGCAACTAATGAAAAACTGTTTTTT,CASSPMFATNEKLFF
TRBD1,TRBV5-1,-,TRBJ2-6,TGCGCCAGCAGCACTGGACAGGGCCAAATCTCTGGGGCCAACGTCCTGACTTTC,CASSTGQGQISGANVLTF
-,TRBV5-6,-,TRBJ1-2,TGTGCCAGCAGCCCAGATGTGGGGTCCTATGGCTACACCTTC,CASSPDVGSYGYTF
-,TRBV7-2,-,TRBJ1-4,TGTGCCAGCAGCTCTAGAAGAAATGAAAAACTGTTTTTT,CASSSRRNEKLFF
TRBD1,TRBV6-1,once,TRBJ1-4,TGTGCCAGCAGTGACCCCATAGGGACAGGGTCTGAAAAACTGTTTTTT,CASSDPIGTGSEKLFF
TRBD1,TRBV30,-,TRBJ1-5,TGTGCCTGGAGCCGGACAGGGGGTTTGGAGCCCCAGCATTTT,CAWSRTGGLEPQHF
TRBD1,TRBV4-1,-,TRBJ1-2,TGCGCCAGCAGCCAAGATGAAAACAGGGGCGACTATGGCTACACCTTC,CASSQDENRGDYGYTF
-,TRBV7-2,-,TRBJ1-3,TGTGCCAGCAGCTTAGAGGGAACCGTCGGGTCTCGAAACACCATATATTTT,CASSLEGTVGSRNTIYF
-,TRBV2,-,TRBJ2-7,TGTGCCAGCACCTTCGTCTCCTACGAGCAGTACTTC,CASTFVSYEQYF
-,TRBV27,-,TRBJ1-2,TGTGCCAGCAGTCCGAGTTTCTTTGGAGGGGGCTATGGCTACACCTTC,CASSPSFFGGGYGYTF
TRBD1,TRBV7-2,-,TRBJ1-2,TGTGCCAGCAGCTCCTGGACAGGGGGAGGAGATGGCTACACCTTC,CASSSWTGGGDGYTF
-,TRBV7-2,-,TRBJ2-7,TGTGCCAGCAGCTTAGGCCTAGGGCGGAAGCAGTACTTC,CASSLGLGRKQYF